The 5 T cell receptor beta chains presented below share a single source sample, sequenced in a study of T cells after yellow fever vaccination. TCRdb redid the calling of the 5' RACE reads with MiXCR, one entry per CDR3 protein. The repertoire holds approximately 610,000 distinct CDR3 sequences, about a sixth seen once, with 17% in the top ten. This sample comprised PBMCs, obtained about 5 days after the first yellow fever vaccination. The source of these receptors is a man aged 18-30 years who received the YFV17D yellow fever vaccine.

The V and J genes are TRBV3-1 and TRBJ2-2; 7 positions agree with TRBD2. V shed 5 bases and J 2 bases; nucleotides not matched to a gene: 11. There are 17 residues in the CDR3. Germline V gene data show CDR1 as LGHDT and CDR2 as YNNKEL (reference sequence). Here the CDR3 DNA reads TGTGCCAGCAGCTACGGCGCCAGCGGGGCAAACACCGGGGAGCTGTTTTTT. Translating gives CASSYGASGANTGELFF.

CDR3 protein: CASSVSPGLAPVRPQETQYF. The CDR3 nucleotides read TGCGCCAGCAGTGTCTCCCCGGGACTAGCCCCGGTGAGGCCTCAAGAGACCCAGTACTTC. The V gene is TRBV10-2, the J gene TRBJ2-5; 9 positions match TRBD2. Germline CDR1 and CDR2: WSHSY and SAAADI. There are 20 residues in the CDR3. V lost 4 bases and J lost 2; bases outside the gene matches: 20.

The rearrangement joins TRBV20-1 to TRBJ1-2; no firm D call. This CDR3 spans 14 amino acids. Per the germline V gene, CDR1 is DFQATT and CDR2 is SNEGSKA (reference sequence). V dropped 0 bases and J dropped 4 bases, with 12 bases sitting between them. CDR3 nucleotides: TGCAGTGCTAGAGATACCCTAACAAGCTATGGCTACACCTTC. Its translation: CSARDTLTSYGYTF.

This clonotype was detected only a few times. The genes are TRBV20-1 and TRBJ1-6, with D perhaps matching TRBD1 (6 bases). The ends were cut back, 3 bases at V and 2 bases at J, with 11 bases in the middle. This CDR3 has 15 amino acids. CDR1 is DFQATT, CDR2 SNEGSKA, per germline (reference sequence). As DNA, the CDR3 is TGCAGTGCTAGGCTCGGGGGCACCTATAATTCACCCCTCCACTTT. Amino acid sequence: CSARLGGTYNSPLHF.

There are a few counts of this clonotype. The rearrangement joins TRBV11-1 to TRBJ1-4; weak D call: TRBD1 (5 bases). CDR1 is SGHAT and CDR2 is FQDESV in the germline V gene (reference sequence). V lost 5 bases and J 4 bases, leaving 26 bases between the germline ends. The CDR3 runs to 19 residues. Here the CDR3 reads CASSEVHGGTLSGNEKLFF. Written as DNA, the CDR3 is TGTGCCAGCAGCGAAGTCCATGGGGGGACCTTGAGTGGTAATGAAAAACTGTTTTTT.